This T cell receptor beta chain was sequenced in a study of blood T cell repertoires in COVID-19. Enrolment of Seattle patients took place during active infection, and they were followed longitudinally. V lost 0 bases and J 8 bases, leaving 6 bases between the germline ends. This CDR3 region has 12 residues. Looked up from germline, CDR1 is KGHDR and CDR2 is SFDVKD. The protocol was immunoSEQ multiplex PCR, while the TCRdb copy is restricted to in-frame clones and leaves out a portion. The sample yields around 40,000 clones, approximately 87% seen once. The rearrangement links TRBV24-1 to TRBJ1-2; no firm D call. The source material was peripheral blood. The origin of this receptor is a man aged 40-55 years with COVID-19, enrolled during active disease. DNA of the CDR3: TGTGCCACCAGTGATTTGTCGAGAGGCTACACCTTC. Protein: CATSDLSRGYTF.